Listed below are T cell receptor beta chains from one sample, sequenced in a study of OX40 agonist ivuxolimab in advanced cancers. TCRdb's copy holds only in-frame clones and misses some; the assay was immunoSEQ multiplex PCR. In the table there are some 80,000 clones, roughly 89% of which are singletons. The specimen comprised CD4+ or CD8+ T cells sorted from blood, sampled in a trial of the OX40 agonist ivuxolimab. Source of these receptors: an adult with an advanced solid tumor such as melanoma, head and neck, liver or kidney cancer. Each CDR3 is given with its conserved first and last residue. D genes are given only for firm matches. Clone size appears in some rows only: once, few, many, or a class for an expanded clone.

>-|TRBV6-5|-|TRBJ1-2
CASSKDPFYGYTF
TGTGCCAGCAGTAAAGACCCTTTCTATGGCTACACCTTC
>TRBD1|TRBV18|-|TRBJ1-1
CASSPGTVMNTEAFF
TGTGCCAGCTCACCCGGGACAGTGATGAACACTGAAGCTTTCTTT
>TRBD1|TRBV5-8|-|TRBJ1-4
CASHGQGAIGEKLFF
TGTGCCAGTCACGGACAGGGGGCCATAGGTGAAAAACTGTTTTTT
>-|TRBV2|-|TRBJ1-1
CASIWEGMTTEAFF
TGTGCCAGCATTTGGGAAGGCATGACCACTGAAGCTTTCTTT
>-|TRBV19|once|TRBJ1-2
CASSSYPGSYGYTF
TGTGCCAGTAGTTCCTACCCAGGATCCTATGGCTACACCTTC
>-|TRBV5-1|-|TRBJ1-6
CASSLVAEWSSPLHF
TGCGCCAGCAGCTTGGTGGCCGAGTGGAGTTCACCCCTCCACTTT
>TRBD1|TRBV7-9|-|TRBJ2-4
CASSQRGLAKNIQYF
TGTGCCAGCAGCCAAAGGGGGCTGGCCAAAAACATTCAGTACTTC
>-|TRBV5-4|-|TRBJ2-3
CASRGGGSTDTQYF
TGTGCCAGCAGGGGAGGGGGGAGCACAGATACGCAGTATTTT
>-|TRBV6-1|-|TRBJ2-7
CASSERAGTFSYEQYF
TGTGCCAGCAGTGAGAGGGCCGGGACATTCTCCTACGAGCAGTACTTC
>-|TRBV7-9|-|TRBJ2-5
CASSFRQPQETQYF
TGTGCCAGCAGCTTTAGACAGCCCCAAGAGACCCAGTACTTC
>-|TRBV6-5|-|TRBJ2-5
CASSLSGETQYF
TGTGCCAGCAGTTTATCCGGGGAGACCCAGTACTTC
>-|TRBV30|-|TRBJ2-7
CAWKGQGKAYEQYF
TGTGCCTGGAAAGGTCAGGGGAAGGCCTACGAGCAGTACTTC
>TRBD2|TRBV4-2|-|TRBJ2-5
CASSQGLAGGETQYF
TGTGCCAGCAGCCAAGGCCTAGCGGGGGGTGAGACCCAGTACTTC
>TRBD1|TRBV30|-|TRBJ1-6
CAWVRGQPNSPLHF
TGTGCCTGGGTCCGGGGACAGCCTAATTCACCCCTCCACTTT
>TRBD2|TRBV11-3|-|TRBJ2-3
CASSPGLAGGPDTQYF
TGTGCCAGCAGTCCGGGACTAGCGGGAGGGCCGGATACGCAGTATTTT
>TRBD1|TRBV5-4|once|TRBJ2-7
CASSLARGPYEQYF
TGTGCCAGCAGTTTGGCTAGGGGGCCCTACGAGCAGTACTTC
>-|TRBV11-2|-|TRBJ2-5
CASSLGQETQYF
TGTGCCAGCAGCTTAGGACAGGAGACCCAGTACTTC
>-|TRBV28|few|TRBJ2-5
CASSFRASQETQYF
TGTGCCAGCAGTTTCCGGGCTTCCCAAGAGACCCAGTACTTC
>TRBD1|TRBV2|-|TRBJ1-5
CASRGDRARQPQHF
TGTGCCAGCAGGGGTGACAGGGCGCGTCAGCCCCAGCATTTT
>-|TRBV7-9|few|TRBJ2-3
CASSFETDTQYF
TGTGCCAGCAGCTTCGAGACAGATACGCAGTATTTT
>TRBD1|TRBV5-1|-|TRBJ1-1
CASSSTLQTGHVNTEAFF
TGCGCCAGCAGCTCCACACTACAGACAGGGCATGTGAACACTGAAGCTTTCTTT
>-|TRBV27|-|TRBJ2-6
CASSFPSRKAAGANVLTF
TGTGCCAGCAGTTTCCCCTCTCGAAAGGCAGCTGGGGCCAACGTCCTGACTTTC
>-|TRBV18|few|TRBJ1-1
CASSMGDTEAFF
TGTGCCAGCTCGATGGGGGACACTGAAGCTTTCTTT
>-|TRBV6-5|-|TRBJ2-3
CASSLNVRADTQYF
TGTGCCAGCAGCCTTAACGTAAGGGCAGATACGCAGTATTTT
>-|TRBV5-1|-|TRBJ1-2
CASSLVRLQGIIPPLHGYTF
TGCGCCAGCAGCTTGGTAAGACTCCAGGGAATAATTCCACCACTCCACGGCTACACCTTC
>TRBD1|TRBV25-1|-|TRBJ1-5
CASSGGHNQPQHF
TGTGCCAGCTCAGGGGGTCACAATCAGCCCCAGCATTTT
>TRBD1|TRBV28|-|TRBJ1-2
CASSPGQGADGYTF
TGTGCCAGCAGCCCCGGACAGGGGGCTGATGGCTACACCTTC
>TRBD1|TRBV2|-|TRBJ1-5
CASSTGQGGGNQPQHF
TGTGCCAGCAGTACCGGACAGGGCGGTGGCAATCAGCCCCAGCATTTT
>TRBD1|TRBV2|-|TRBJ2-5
CASGDRQETQYF
TGTGCCAGCGGGGACAGGCAAGAGACCCAGTACTTC
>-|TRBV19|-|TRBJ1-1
CASSRQRGTEAFF
TGTGCCAGCTCCCGCCAGCGGGGCACTGAAGCTTTCTTT
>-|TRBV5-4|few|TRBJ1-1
CASSLGRQNTEAFF
TGTGCCAGCAGCTTGGGAAGACAGAACACTGAAGCTTTCTTT
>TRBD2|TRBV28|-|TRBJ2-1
CASKTPGLAAYNEQFF
TGTGCCAGCAAAACCCCGGGACTAGCTGCATACAATGAGCAGTTCTTC
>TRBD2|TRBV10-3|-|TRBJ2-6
CAISAWGGSGANVLTF
TGTGCCATCAGTGCGTGGGGGGGCTCTGGGGCCAACGTCCTGACTTTC
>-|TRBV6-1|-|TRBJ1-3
CASSESGALGRNTIYF
TGTGCCAGCAGTGAGTCGGGGGCACTGGGAAGAAACACCATATATTTT
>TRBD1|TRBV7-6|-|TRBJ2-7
CASSLHRGEQYF
TGTGCCAGCAGCCTGCACAGGGGCGAGCAGTACTTC
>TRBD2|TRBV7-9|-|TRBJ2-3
CASSSGLAGTDTQYF
TGTGCCAGCAGCTCCGGACTAGCCGGGACAGATACGCAGTATTTT
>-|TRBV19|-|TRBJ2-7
CASSSPANGYEQYF
TGTGCCAGTAGTTCCCCCGCGAACGGATACGAGCAGTACTTC
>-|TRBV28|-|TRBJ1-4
CASSYQHGLEKLFF
TGTGCCAGCAGCTACCAACACGGACTTGAAAAACTGTTTTTT
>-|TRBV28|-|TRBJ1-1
CASGRGGDMNTEAFF
TGTGCCAGCGGCAGGGGAGGGGACATGAACACTGAAGCTTTCTTT
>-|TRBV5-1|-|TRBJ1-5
CASSLGGTGNQPQHF
TGCGCCAGCAGCTTGGGGGGAACGGGCAATCAGCCCCAGCATTTT
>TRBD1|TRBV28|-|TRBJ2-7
CASSPTGTASYEQYF
TGTGCCAGCAGTCCAACCGGGACAGCCTCCTACGAGCAGTACTTC
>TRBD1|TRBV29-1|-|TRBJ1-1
CSVEDPFGTGANTEAFF
TGCAGCGTTGAAGATCCATTTGGGACAGGCGCTAACACTGAAGCTTTCTTT
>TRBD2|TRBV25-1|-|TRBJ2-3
CASSRLAGGRTDTQYF
TGTGCCAGCAGTAGGCTAGCGGGGGGCCGCACAGATACGCAGTATTTT